This T cell receptor beta chain was identified during a study of Ad26.COV2.S vaccination and SARS-CoV-2 variants. Study summary: Donor was in the COV1001 Ad26.COV2.S trial arm. Ad26.COV2.S, an intramuscular injection, was given once or twice 56 days apart. Study outcomes and limitations: It was vaccine recipients, not placebo recipients, who had the higher spike-specific TCR breadth.

Points on this clone: Its target is not known.

The data were produced by immunoSEQ multiplex PCR, yet TCRdb's version contains in-frame clones alone and is incomplete. The data contain 400,000 to 450,000 clones, around 91% of them singletons. Trimming took off 2 bases at V and 3 bases at J, with 4 bases between the two ends. The V gene's germline CDR1 is MDHEN and CDR2 SYDVKM. The CDR3 loop spans 12 amino acids. Treatment meaning: roughly 18 received Ad26.COV2.S at low or high dose, single or two shots; about 5 received placebo; per-sample allocation not given. After the first vaccine or placebo injection, samples were drawn on day 63. Sequencing was performed on peripheral blood, taken in a trial of Ad26.COV2.S vaccine versus placebo. The origin of this receptor is a person between 18 and 59 years old who received the Ad26.COV2.S COVID-19 vaccine or a placebo. V gene TRBV28 combines with J gene TRBJ1-1; D gene ambiguous. The CDR3 loop reads CASSLMDTEAFF. Here the CDR3 DNA reads TGTGCCAGCAGTTTAATGGACACTGAAGCTTTCTTT. Looking up the rest from reference TRBV28 and TRBJ1-1 gives the full variable domain: DVKVTQSSRYLVKRTGEKVFLECVQDMDHENMFWYRQDPGLGLRLIYFSYDVKMKEKGDIPEGYSVSREKKERFSLILESASTNQTSMYLCASSLMDTEAFFGQGTRLTVV.